The 31 T cell receptor beta chains listed next were all sequenced from one sample in a study of Ad26.COV2.S vaccination and SARS-CoV-2 variants. Treatment given: some 19 received Ad26.COV2.S at low or high dose, single or two shots; about 5 received placebo; per-sample allocation not given. Specimens were obtained on day 63 following the first vaccine or placebo injection. Data came from immunoSEQ multiplex PCR; TCRdb stores just in-frame clones and leaves some out. The table has approximately 480,000 clones, around nine tenths seen once; the top ten hold roughly 13%. The starting material was peripheral blood, obtained in a trial of Ad26.COV2.S vaccine versus placebo. Source of these receptors: a person between 18 and 59 years old who received the Ad26.COV2.S COVID-19 vaccine or a placebo.

This clone has a count of ten or more. V is TRBV5-5 and J is TRBJ2-7; D uncertain. Germline values: CDR1 SGHKS, CDR2 YYEKEE (reference sequence). The CDR3 contains 14 residues. V lost 0 bases, J lost 5 bases, and 12 bases lay in between. This CDR3 reads CASSLGLGRHEQYF. The CDR3 bases are TGTGCCAGCAGCTTGGGTCTGGGAAGGCACGAGCAGTACTTC.

CDR3 DNA sequence: TGTGCCAGCAGTTTAGTGGGGCCCCAGCATTTT. Translated: CASSLVGPQHF. This chain uses TRBV28 with TRBJ1-5; D remains ambiguous. This CDR3 comprises 11 residues. V lost 2 bases and J lost 9, with 5 bases in between. CDR1 MDHEN and CDR2 SYDVKM come from the germline V gene.

The chain recombines TRBV9 with TRBJ2-1, with D uncertain. The V and J ends lost 4 bases and 0 bases respectively, with 11 bases between them. Germline lookup yields CDR1 SGDLS and CDR2 YYNGEE. This CDR3 region has 15 residues. DNA of the CDR3: TGTGCCAGCAGCCCACACTCGGGCTCCTACAATGAGCAGTTCTTC. Translating gives CASSPHSGSYNEQFF.

This chain joins TRBV3-1 (or the pseudogene TRBV3-2) and TRBJ1-2; tentatively, D is TRBD1 (5 bases). CDR3 length: 10 residues. V was cut by 5 bases and J by 8 bases, with 6 bases left in between. Germline-derived CDR1 and CDR2 are LGHDT and YNNKEL (reference sequence). The CDR3 DNA follows: TGTGCCAGCAGCGGGGACGGCTACACCTTC. This codes for CASSGDGYTF.

Notes on this clone: The sample carries other DNA sequences with the same CDR3. The gene calls are TRBV5-6 and TRBJ2-7; the D is unclear. Germline V gene data show CDR1 as SGHDT and CDR2 as YYEEEE. This CDR3 contains 12 residues. The ends were cut back, 0 bases at V and 2 bases at J, with 3 bases in the middle. CDR3 sequence (DNA): TGTGCCAGCAGCTTGGACGCCTACGAGCAGTACTTC. Its translation is CASSLDAYEQYF. Based on the CDR3 plus reference TRBV5-6 and TRBJ2-7, the full variable domain is DAGVTQSPTHLIKTRGQQVTLRCSPKSGHDTVSWYQQALGQGPQFIFQYYEEEERQRGNFPDRFSGHQFPNYSSELNVNALLLGDSALYLCASSLDAYEQYFGPGTRLTVT.

The chain recombines TRBV7-6 with TRBJ2-1; 10 nucleotides match TRBD1. Germline V CDR1 and CDR2: SGHVS, FNYEAQ. V was pared by 5 bases and J by 4 bases, with 8 bases of the junction left unmatched. This CDR3 contains 16 residues. In DNA form, the CDR3 reads TGTGCCAGCAGCATAAGACAGGGGGCGGGATACAATGAGCAGTTCTTC. Its translation: CASSIRQGAGYNEQFF.

V is TRBV6-5 and J is TRBJ2-3; no reliable D call. V dropped 6 bases and J dropped 1 base, with 8 bases sitting between them. The CDR3 is 13 amino acids. Germline assignment: CDR1 MNHEY and CDR2 SVGAGI. The CDR3 DNA reads as TGTGCCAGCAGGCCCCCCGGCACAGATACGCAGTATTTT. This gives the protein CASRPPGTDTQYF.

This clone was seen only a few times. This chain joins TRBV7-9 and TRBJ2-5; 8 bases agree with TRBD2. J lost 2 bases, V lost 2 bases, and 4 bases had no gene match. The CDR3 is 15 amino acids. Germline CDR1 SEHNR, CDR2 FQNEAQ (reference sequence). As DNA, the CDR3 is TGTGCCAGCAGCTTATCGGGAGGGCTTCAAGAGACCCAGTACTTC. It yields the protein CASSLSGGLQETQYF.

The rearrangement joins TRBV6-6 to TRBJ2-5; weak D call: TRBD1 (6 bases). V lost 5 bases and J lost 0, with 10 bases in between. The CDR3 length is 14 residues. The germline CDR1 and CDR2 sequences are MNHNY and SVGAGI (reference sequence). DNA for the CDR3: TGTGCCAGCAGTGGGACAACGTACCAAGAGACCCAGTACTTC. This gives the protein CASSGTTYQETQYF.

The rearrangement uses TRBV5-6 and TRBJ2-2; TRBD2 aligns across 9 bases. V shed 6 bases and J 4 bases; nucleotides not matched to a gene: 7. The CDR3 contains 15 residues. Germline values: CDR1 SGHDT, CDR2 YYEEEE. CDR3: CASMRAGGSTGELFF. CDR3 DNA: TGTGCCAGCATGAGAGCGGGAGGCTCCACCGGGGAGCTGTTTTTT.

The rearrangement uses TRBV25-1 and TRBJ1-6; D is unclear. Germline CDR1 MGHDK, CDR2 SYGVNS. The CDR3 spans 14 residues. V dropped 5 bases and J dropped 10 bases, with 15 bases sitting between them. The CDR3 nucleotides read TGTGCCAGCAGTACCTCCCGCCCGGAGTCACCCCTCCACTTT. As protein: CASSTSRPESPLHF.

The V gene is TRBV28, the J gene TRBJ2-7, with D possibly matching TRBD1 (6 bases). Germline V gene data show CDR1 as MDHEN and CDR2 as SYDVKM. With 6 bases removed from V and 6 bases from J, the gap between germline ends came to 18 bases. The CDR3 contains 14 residues. CDR3 in DNA: TGTGCCAGCAGCTCCAACAGGGAACGCGGCGAGCAGTACTTC. Translated, it gives CASSSNRERGEQYF.

V usage is TRBV6-1 and J usage is TRBJ1-4; possibly TRBD1 for D (5 bases). Germline CDR1 is MNHNS and CDR2 is SASEGT. V was shortened by 4 bases and J by 0 bases, with 21 bases between the two germline ends. The CDR3 is made up of 19 amino acids. The CDR3 nucleotides read TGTGCCAGCAGTGGAAGGCTCGCAGGGAGAATTGCAACTAATGAAAAACTGTTTTTT. Its translation: CASSGRLAGRIATNEKLFF.

The chain uses TRBV2 and TRBJ2-7, with 8 nucleotides matching TRBD1. The V gene's germline CDR1 is SNHLY and CDR2 FYNNEI. The CDR3 spans 17 residues. With 6 bases clipped from V and 0 bases from J, the junction kept 13 bases outside the gene matches. CDR3 nucleotide sequence: TGTGCCAGCAGCGAGACAGGGGACGGAACGGGCTCCTACGAGCAGTACTTC. It codes for CASSETGDGTGSYEQYF.

As concerns this clone: The conserved closing phenylalanine or tryptophan is absent in this CDR3, likely reflecting a read error. No DNA is shown, since the ends of the CDR3 on it are uncertain; the CDR3 is the one TCRdb lists. The chain joins TRBV7-9 to TRBJ1-1; the D call in the table, TRBD1, was not verified against the DNA. Germline V gene lookup returns CDR1 SEHNR and CDR2 FQNEAQ (reference sequence). The CDR3 extends over 13 residues, inclusive of both ends. This chain's CDR3 is CASSPAGTAKEVV.

This rearrangement joins TRBV24-1 to TRBJ2-3; D is unresolved. Trimming cost V 10 bases and J 2 bases, with 6 bases left between them. The CDR3 is made up of 11 amino acids. The germline gives CDR1 KGHDR, CDR2 SFDVKD. The CDR3 spells CATGNTDTQYF. The DNA for the CDR3 is TGTGCCACGGGTAACACAGATACGCAGTATTTT.

This clone was detected only a few times. The chain has TRBV7-2 and TRBJ1-1; possible D gene TRBD1, 5 bases. V gave up 0 bases and J gave up 3 bases, with 8 bases separating them. The CDR3 spans 14 residues. Per germline, CDR1 SGHTA and CDR2 FQGNSA. CDR3 protein: CASSLARGYTEAFF. For the CDR3, the DNA is TGTGCCAGCAGCTTAGCTCGGGGGTACACTGAAGCTTTCTTT.

For this clone: The same CDR3 also results from other DNA sequences found in this sample. The V and J genes are TRBV29-1 and TRBJ1-2; D gene unclear. Trimming took 6 bases from V and 2 from J, leaving 10 bases between them. Germline assignment: CDR1 SQVTM and CDR2 ANQGSEA. This CDR3 region has 12 residues. The CDR3 region is CSVATGNYGYTF. The CDR3 DNA reads as TGCAGCGTCGCCACCGGGAACTATGGCTACACCTTC.

This sequence joins TRBV5-4 and TRBJ1-1; D unresolved. The CDR3 spans 14 residues. V was clipped by 0 bases and J by 3 bases, with 9 bases between them. Germline lookup yields CDR1 SGHNT and CDR2 YYREEE (reference sequence). CDR3 DNA: TGTGCCAGCAGCTTGGGAGTATCGGACACTGAAGCTTTCTTT. It specifies CASSLGVSDTEAFF.

The chain links TRBV19 to TRBJ2-7, with TRBD2 identical over 8 bases. V dropped 3 bases and J dropped 0; count of bases not matched to a gene: 4. The V gene's germline CDR1 is LNHDA and CDR2 SQIVND (reference sequence). This CDR3 contains 15 residues. The DNA of the CDR3 is TGTGCCAGTAGTATTATAGCGGGGACCTCCTACGAGCAGTACTTC. This gives the protein CASSIIAGTSYEQYF.

The chain uses TRBV5-6 and TRBJ2-3; the match to TRBD1 covers 11 bases. The CDR3 is 15 residues long. V dropped 5 bases and J dropped 5; count of bases not matched to a gene: 7. Germline V gives CDR1 SGHDT, CDR2 YYEEEE. For the CDR3, the DNA is TGTGCCAGCAGAAAAACTGGGACAGGGGGAGATACGCAGTATTTT. Translation gives CASRKTGTGGDTQYF.

In nucleotides, the CDR3 is TGTGCCAGCAGTACAGCTGGCTACTACGAGCAGTACTTC. Translating gives CASSTAGYYEQYF. The rearrangement joins TRBV6-5 to TRBJ2-7; D is uncertain. Germline V gives CDR1 MNHEY, CDR2 SVGAGI. V was trimmed by 5 bases and J by 3 bases, leaving 11 bases between them. This CDR3 region has 13 residues.

CDR3 nucleotide sequence: TGTGCCAGCAGCCCTACCAGGGGTCACACTGAAGCTTTCTTT. It encodes CASSPTRGHTEAFF. The chain joins TRBV11-2 to TRBJ1-1, with D perhaps matching TRBD1 (6 bases). The CDR3 extends over 14 amino acids. V gave up 5 bases and J gave up 3 bases, with 13 bases separating them. CDR1 and CDR2 (germline): SGHAT, FQNNGV. The full variable domain, rest sourced from reference TRBV11-2 and TRBJ1-1, is EAGVAQSPRYKIIEKRQSVAFWCNPISGHATLYWYQQILGQGPKLLIQFQNNGVVDDSQLPKDRFSAERLKGVDSTLKIQPAKLEDSAVYLCASSPTRGHTEAFFGQGTRLTVV.

CDR3 nucleotides: TGTGCCAGCAGTTCCGACAGGGATGGTCAGCCCCAGCATTTT. It is translated as CASSSDRDGQPQHF. The V gene is TRBV6-2 or TRBV6-3, the J gene TRBJ1-5; TRBD1 agrees at 7 bases. This CDR3 region has 14 residues. Germline V gene lookup returns CDR1 MNHEY and CDR2 SVGEGT. V lost 4 bases and J lost 6; bases outside the gene matches: 6.

The chain uses TRBV5-4 and TRBJ2-7, with D maybe TRBD2 (6 bases). Germline V CDR1 and CDR2: SGHNT, YYREEE (reference sequence). V was clipped by 4 bases and J by 3 bases, with 14 bases between them. The CDR3 extends over 14 amino acids. Here the CDR3 reads CASSTSGDRYEQYF. CDR3 DNA sequence: TGTGCCAGCAGCACGTCGGGAGACCGCTACGAGCAGTACTTC.

The chain combines TRBV27 with TRBJ2-7; 7 bases map to TRBD1. CDR3 size: 13 residues. V lost 5 bases to trimming and J lost 6 bases; unmatched junction nucleotides: 7. Germline V CDR1 and CDR2: MNHEY, SMNVEV (reference sequence). The CDR3 here is CASSTGVGREQYF. Written as DNA, the CDR3 is TGTGCCAGCAGTACAGGGGTCGGTCGCGAGCAGTACTTC.

This sequence joins TRBV28 and TRBJ2-5, with D perhaps TRBD1 (7 bases). The CDR3 has 16 residues. The V gene lost 6 bases and the J gene lost 5 bases, with 22 bases spanning the gap. The V gene's germline CDR1 is MDHEN and CDR2 SYDVKM. The CDR3 sequence is CASSQLGRGEAETQYF. The DNA of the CDR3 is TGTGCCAGCAGCCAATTGGGCAGGGGGGAAGCGGAGACCCAGTACTTC.

The V and J genes are TRBV27 and TRBJ2-7; 8 bases fit TRBD2. The CDR3 totals 17 residues. CDR1 is MNHEY and CDR2 is SMNVEV in the germline V gene (reference sequence). V dropped 5 bases and J dropped 5; count of bases not matched to a gene: 17. CDR3 coding DNA: TGTGCCAGCAGTCTGTACGTTAGCGGGACGCTTTTCCACGAGCAGTACTTC. It codes for CASSLYVSGTLFHEQYF.

This clone was counted a single time. This chain uses TRBV5-1 with TRBJ2-2; D call uncertain. The V end was cut by 2 bases, the J end by 6 bases, with 11 bases between. CDR3 length equals 14 residues. CDR1 SGHRS and CDR2 YFSETQ come from the germline V gene. Here the CDR3 DNA reads TGCGCCAGCAGCTTTGCCAGCCGGGCCGGGGAGCTGTTTTTT. Its protein is CASSFASRAGELFF. The variable domain in full, with the rest retrieved from reference TRBV5-1 and TRBJ2-2, is KAGVTQTPRYLIKTRGQQVTLSCSPISGHRSVSWYQQTPGQGLQFLFEYFSETQRNKGNFPGRFSGRQFSNSRSEMNVSTLELGDSALYLCASSFASRAGELFFGEGSRLTVL.

This sequence joins TRBV30 and TRBJ2-2; D is ambiguous. CDR1 is GTSNPN, CDR2 SVGIG, per germline (reference sequence). The CDR3 covers 13 residues. Trimming took 1 base from V and 4 from J, leaving 7 bases between them. The CDR3 here is CAWSGASTGELFF. The CDR3 nucleotides read TGTGCCTGGAGTGGAGCCAGCACCGGGGAGCTGTTTTTT.

This clone was seen a single time. The chain combines TRBV2 with TRBJ2-7, with D uncertain. Trimming removed 4 bases from V and 1 base from J, with 17 bases in between. Germline V gene lookup returns CDR1 SNHLY and CDR2 FYNNEI. This CDR3 is 16 amino acids long. The CDR3: CASSGELRVKSYEQYF. The DNA of the CDR3 is TGTGCCAGCAGTGGGGAACTACGGGTCAAGTCCTACGAGCAGTACTTC. Full variable domain (missing parts from reference TRBV2 and TRBJ2-7): EPEVTQTPSHQVTQMGQEVILRCVPISNHLYFYWYRQILGQKVEFLVSFYNNEISEKSEIFDDQFSVERPDGSNFTLKIRSTKLEDSAMYFCASSGELRVKSYEQYFGPGTRLTVT.